Below, 23 T cell receptor beta chains from the same sample are listed, as sequenced in a study of T cell responses to AZD1222 COVID-19 vaccine. Clones were read by immunoSEQ multiplex PCR, and TCRdb kept only the in-frame ones, dropping some. This sample has 75,000 to 95,000 clones, with roughly nine tenths found just once. This sample comprised peripheral blood, obtained 28 days after the second AZD1222 dose. The receptors shown here come from an adult who received the AZD1222 COVID-19 vaccine.

The rearrangement uses TRBV4-3 and TRBJ2-7; 11 positions match TRBD2. Germline-derived CDR1 and CDR2 are LGHNA and YSLEER. The CDR3 has 15 residues. J lost 5 bases, V lost 4 bases, and 7 bases had no gene match. The CDR3 here is CASSRLAGGPHEQYF. The CDR3, as DNA: TGCGCCAGCAGCCGGTTAGCGGGGGGGCCGCACGAGCAGTACTTC.

The V gene is TRBV3-1 (or the pseudogene TRBV3-2), the J gene TRBJ1-2; no reliable D call. Trimming stripped 1 base from V and 8 bases from J, with 8 bases between. This CDR3 comprises 12 residues. The germline CDR1 and CDR2 sequences are LGHDT and YNNKEL (reference sequence). The CDR3 is CASSQASSGYTF. The CDR3 region has the DNA TGTGCCAGCAGCCAAGCTTCATCGGGCTACACCTTC.

The chain links TRBV19 to TRBJ1-2; TRBD1 agrees at 7 bases. The J segment lost 3 bases and the V segment lost 8 bases, leaving 9 bases of the junction unmatched. The CDR3 loop spans 14 amino acids. Per the germline V gene, CDR1 is LNHDA and CDR2 is SQIVND (reference sequence). CDR3 in amino acids: CASRTGAWDYGYTF. CDR3 nucleotides: TGTGCCAGTCGAACAGGGGCGTGGGACTATGGCTACACCTTC.

The chain combines TRBV7-9 with TRBJ2-7; TRBD1 agrees at 8 bases. The germline CDR1 and CDR2 sequences are SEHNR and FQNEAQ (reference sequence). The CDR3 totals 13 residues. After removal of 5 bases from V and 3 bases from J, the junction contained 3 bases not matched to a gene. The CDR3 DNA follows: TGTGCCAGCAGCCCGGGACAGGACTACGAGCAGTACTTC. Its protein product is CASSPGQDYEQYF.

The chain combines TRBV19 with TRBJ1-1, with D hard to call. CDR3 length: 12 residues. Germline CDR1 and CDR2: LNHDA and SQIVND (reference sequence). Trimming stripped 5 bases from V and 1 base from J, with 5 bases between. CDR3 sequence reads: CASSPRNTEAFF. CDR3 nucleotides: TGTGCCAGTAGTCCAAGGAACACTGAAGCTTTCTTT.

This clone has only one observation. The chain employs TRBV5-4 and TRBJ2-3; 9 bases line up with TRBD1. The CDR3 has 15 amino acids. CDR1 is SGHNT and CDR2 is YYREEE in the germline V gene (reference sequence). Trimming cost V 4 bases and J 4 bases; bases outside gene matches: 7. The CDR3 is CASSADRGGADTQYF. Here the CDR3 DNA reads TGTGCCAGCAGCGCGGACAGGGGAGGGGCAGATACGCAGTATTTT.

This clone was counted only a few times. The gene calls are TRBV3-1 (or the pseudogene TRBV3-2) and TRBJ1-3, with D unclear. Germline V gene lookup returns CDR1 LGHDT and CDR2 YNNKEL (reference sequence). Trimming stripped 2 bases from V and 1 base from J, with 9 bases between. CDR3 size: 15 residues. The CDR3: CASSQNWVSGNTIYF. DNA for the CDR3: TGTGCCAGCAGCCAAAACTGGGTATCTGGAAACACCATATATTTT.

The rearrangement joins TRBV4-3 to TRBJ2-7, with a possible D match to TRBD2 (5 bases). The CDR3 runs to 15 residues. Between the trimmed V and J ends, which lost 0 bases and 5 bases, there was a span of 14 bases. Germline loops: CDR1 LGHNA, CDR2 YSLEER. Here the CDR3 DNA reads TGCGCCAGCAGCCAAGATGTAGGGAGTACCAACGAGCAGTACTTC. It codes for CASSQDVGSTNEQYF.

The chain employs TRBV5-1 and TRBJ1-6; D is unresolved. Germline CDR1 is SGHRS and CDR2 is YFSETQ. V was shortened by 2 bases and J by 6 bases, with 9 bases between the two germline ends. CDR3 size: 14 residues. The CDR3 protein is CASSLEGSNSPLHF. DNA of the CDR3: TGCGCCAGCAGCTTAGAGGGTTCTAATTCACCCCTCCACTTT.

The rearrangement uses TRBV28 and TRBJ2-3; D is unclear. V was cut by 4 bases and J by 1 base, with 21 bases left in between. The CDR3 runs 18 residues. Germline V lookup: CDR1 MDHEN, CDR2 SYDVKM. In DNA form, the CDR3 reads TGTGCCAGCAGTTCCACCCCGATCCTAGAGGTGGGCACAGATACGCAGTATTTT. It codes for CASSSTPILEVGTDTQYF. Full variable domain (outside the CDR3, taken from reference TRBV28 and TRBJ2-3): DVKVTQSSRYLVKRTGEKVFLECVQDMDHENMFWYRQDPGLGLRLIYFSYDVKMKEKGDIPEGYSVSREKKERFSLILESASTNQTSMYLCASSSTPILEVGTDTQYFGPGTRLTVL.

The V call is TRBV19, the J call TRBJ1-5; no clear D gene. Germline V CDR1 and CDR2: LNHDA, SQIVND (reference sequence). The CDR3 is made up of 15 amino acids. Between the trimmed V and J ends, which lost 7 bases and 1 base, there was a span of 14 bases. CDR3 DNA: TGTGCCAGTATCAGGACTCATTGGAGCAATCAGCCCCAGCATTTT. Its translation is CASIRTHWSNQPQHF.

The genes are TRBV28 and TRBJ2-1; D is undetermined. This CDR3 spans 14 amino acids. The V end was cut by 3 bases, the J end by 3 bases, with 9 bases between. Germline assignment: CDR1 MDHEN and CDR2 SYDVKM. CDR3 region: CASSFGRFYNEQFF. DNA for the CDR3: TGTGCCAGCAGTTTCGGCAGATTCTACAATGAGCAGTTCTTC.

The rearrangement uses TRBV11-2 and TRBJ2-7; TRBD2 matches 16 bases. There are 16 residues in the CDR3. Germline V lookup: CDR1 SGHAT, CDR2 FQNNGV. The V segment lost 4 bases and the J segment 2 bases; nucleotides outside the gene matches: 2. The CDR3 DNA is TGTGCCAGCAGCTACGGGACTAGCGGGGGGGCCTACGAGCAGTACTTC. Protein product: CASSYGTSGGAYEQYF.

The genes are TRBV27 and TRBJ1-5; D is unresolved. Trimming shortened V by 2 bases and J by 0 bases, and 8 bases separated the two germline ends. Germline lookup yields CDR1 MNHEY and CDR2 SMNVEV (reference sequence). The CDR3 has 15 residues. CDR3 residues: CASSLRPYSNQPQHF. CDR3 nucleotides: TGTGCCAGCAGTTTAAGGCCATATAGCAATCAGCCCCAGCATTTT.

This chain joins TRBV6-5 and TRBJ1-1; 9 bases are shared with TRBD1. The germline gives CDR1 MNHEY, CDR2 SVGAGI. The CDR3 runs 13 residues. J lost 4 bases, V lost 7 bases, and 4 bases had no gene match. CDR3 nucleotide sequence: TGTGCCAGCAACGTGGACAGGGGCACTGAAGCTTTCTTT. Its translation: CASNVDRGTEAFF.

This sequence joins TRBV10-3 and TRBJ2-1; 8 nucleotides line up with TRBD2. The CDR3 spans 15 residues. The V segment lost 2 bases and the J segment 5 bases; nucleotides outside the gene matches: 5. Germline lookup yields CDR1 ENHRY and CDR2 SYGVKD. CDR3 amino acids: CAISELGLADNEQFF. The DNA of the CDR3 is TGTGCCATCAGTGAGCTAGGACTAGCTGACAATGAGCAGTTCTTC.

The chain uses TRBV5-6 and TRBJ2-7; no firm D call. This CDR3 is 13 amino acids long. Germline assignment: CDR1 SGHDT and CDR2 YYEEEE. V lost 4 bases and J lost 2, with 10 bases in between. The CDR3 DNA reads TGTGCCAGCAGCGCCCCGGGTCCCTACGAGCAGTACTTC. This translates into CASSAPGPYEQYF.

The chain joins TRBV7-9 to TRBJ1-2; a weak D match, TRBD1 (5 bases). Germline CDR1 SEHNR, CDR2 FQNEAQ (reference sequence). CDR3 length: 13 amino acids. The V gene lost 1 base and the J gene lost 8 bases, with 11 bases spanning the gap. CDR3 coding DNA: TGTGCCAGCAGCTTAGTTCAGGGCTCGGGCTACACCTTC. Its translation: CASSLVQGSGYTF.

The genes are TRBV5-1 and TRBJ1-1; D remains ambiguous. Germline-derived CDR1 and CDR2 are SGHRS and YFSETQ. V dropped 0 bases and J dropped 1 base, with 4 bases sitting between them. This CDR3 is 13 amino acids long. This CDR3 is CASSLAANTEAFF. Written as DNA, the CDR3 is TGCGCCAGCAGCTTGGCGGCGAACACTGAAGCTTTCTTT.

This clone was seen a few times. The V gene is TRBV7-9, the J gene TRBJ1-5; 9 bases match TRBD1. Trimming cost V 5 bases and J 0 bases; bases outside gene matches: 11. Germline V gene data show CDR1 as SEHNR and CDR2 as FQNEAQ (reference sequence). The CDR3 consists of 18 residues. CDR3 amino acids: CASSLWGTGYYSNQPQHF. In DNA, the CDR3 is TGTGCCAGCAGCCTCTGGGGGACAGGGTACTATAGCAATCAGCCCCAGCATTTT.

The chain couples TRBV5-1 to TRBJ2-7; D is ambiguous. Germline V gene lookup returns CDR1 SGHRS and CDR2 YFSETQ. The length of the CDR3 is 11 residues. The germline V and J ends were trimmed by 0 bases and 2 bases, with 0 bases remaining between them. The CDR3 DNA follows: TGCGCCAGCAGCTTGGCCTACGAGCAGTACGTC. It is translated as CASSLAYEQYV.

The DNA for the CDR3 is TGTGCCAGCAGCGCCAGCACAGATACGCAGTATTTT. It specifies CASSASTDTQYF. The chain uses TRBV9 and TRBJ2-3; no reliable D call. Looked up from germline, CDR1 is SGDLS and CDR2 is YYNGEE. CDR3 length equals 12 residues. The V end lost 3 bases, the J end lost 0 bases, and 2 bases lay between the germline ends.

The rearrangement joins TRBV11-3 to TRBJ2-3; D unresolved. Germline loops: CDR1 SGHNT, CDR2 YENEEA. V lost 0 bases and J 4 bases, leaving 8 bases between the germline ends. This CDR3 region has 14 residues. CDR3: CASSLDATPDTQYF. Written as DNA, the CDR3 is TGTGCCAGCAGCTTAGACGCTACCCCAGATACGCAGTATTTT.